This paragraph reports one T cell receptor beta chain. Per the original methods: Reference gene primer amplification gave nucleated cell count estimates. Produced via immunoSEQ multiplex PCR; TCRdb's table is partial and in-frame only. That table gives V, J and clone size, and the DNA gave D and trimming. Among approximately 100,000 clones listed, 65% to 85% were seen once. This sample stems from a study of blood T cell repertoires in COVID-19. Whole-study context: Sites across the United States, Italy and Spain contributed samples from acute and convalescent COVID-19. Nucleic acid was either cDNA or gDNA, and it came from T cells, B-cell-depleted T cells, or PBMCs.

This CDR3 region has 12 residues. V gave up 5 bases and J gave up 7 bases, with 12 bases separating them. In germline, CDR1 is SGHAT, CDR2 FQNNGV. The rearrangement joins TRBV11-2 to TRBJ2-7; TRBD2 is a possible D gene (6 bases). The source of this sequence is a man aged 55 to 70 with acute or convalescent COVID-19. Sequenced sample: peripheral blood. The CDR3 sequence: CASSPTRGEQYF. CDR3 coding DNA: TGTGCCAGCAGCCCTACCCGGGGGGAGCAGTACTTC.